Following are 8 T cell receptor beta chains from one sample sequenced in a study of blood T cell repertoires in COVID-19 (TCRdb year 2020). The library was made by the immunoSEQ multiplex PCR assay. The table was pulled from immuneACCESS by TCRdb, which kept in-frame rearrangements only. Such tables lose some clones; where checked, under half of the loss comes from unresolved V genes, and the rest has no known cause. The table for this sample lists around 64,000 clones; around 87% of them were counted only once. Approximately 5.6% of the sample is in the top ten clones. Sequenced input: peripheral blood. Source of these receptors: a man aged 45 to 65 with active COVID-19.

J is TRBJ1-1 and V is TRBV5-6; D is possibly TRBD1 (6 bases). From germline, CDR1 is SGHDT and CDR2 YYEEEE. This CDR3 spans 11 amino acids. The V end was cut by 5 bases, the J end by 8 bases, with 10 bases between. As DNA, the CDR3 is TGTGCCAGCAGGGCCGGGACAGAAGCTTTCTTT. This translates into CASRAGTEAFF.

The chain recombines TRBV14 with TRBJ2-7, with 8 bases matching TRBD2. The V gene end was trimmed by 1 base and the J gene end by 7 bases; junction bases not matched to a gene: 9. Per the germline V gene, CDR1 is SGHDN and CDR2 is FVKESK. The CDR3 sequence is 15 residues long. CDR3 in amino acids: CASSQAYSGVSEQYF. The CDR3 DNA is TGTGCCAGCAGCCAAGCGTATAGCGGGGTCTCTGAGCAGTACTTC.

The chain combines TRBV5-1 with TRBJ1-1; D unclear. The germline gives CDR1 SGHRS, CDR2 YFSETQ. The CDR3 is 14 amino acids. V lost 1 base and J lost 1, with 8 bases in between. The CDR3 loop is CASSLSSWNTEAFF. The CDR3 DNA sequence: TGCGCCAGCAGCTTGTCCTCTTGGAACACTGAAGCTTTCTTT.

The rearrangement links TRBV7-9 to TRBJ1-1; the D gene is possibly TRBD1 (6 bases). CDR3 length equals 14 residues. V was clipped by 4 bases and J by 0 bases, with 9 bases between them. Germline CDR1 SEHNR, CDR2 FQNEAQ (reference sequence). The CDR3 spells CASSSGHVNTEAFF. DNA for the CDR3: TGTGCCAGCAGCTCGGGACACGTGAACACTGAAGCTTTCTTT.

V is TRBV15 and J is TRBJ2-3, with D possibly TRBD2 on 5 matching bases. The CDR3 totals 14 residues. With 0 bases removed from V and 4 bases from J, the gap between germline ends came to 8 bases. Germline CDR1 and CDR2: LNHNV and YYDKDF (reference sequence). As DNA, the CDR3 is TGTGCCACCAGCAGAGATCCGAGGGCAGATACGCAGTATTTT. Translated: CATSRDPRADTQYF.

The gene calls are TRBV28 and TRBJ1-5, with 7 bases matching TRBD1. Unmatched junction bases numbered 9, after V lost 7 bases and J lost 6 bases. The germline gives CDR1 MDHEN, CDR2 SYDVKM. The CDR3 extends over 14 amino acids. The CDR3 is CASIYGQVGQPQHF. CDR3 sequence (DNA): TGTGCCAGCATCTATGGACAGGTTGGTCAGCCCCAGCATTTT.

This rearrangement joins TRBV7-9 to TRBJ2-1, with TRBD2 identical over 13 bases. Trimming took 4 bases from V and 7 from J; bases not matched to a gene: 4. CDR3 length: 15 residues. Germline V gene lookup returns CDR1 SEHNR and CDR2 FQNEAQ (reference sequence). CDR3 nucleotides: TGTGCCAGCAGCTCCGGGACTAGCGGGACAAATGAGCAGTTCTTC. This encodes CASSSGTSGTNEQFF.

This clone showed up just once. This chain joins TRBV18 and TRBJ1-2; 7 nucleotides align to TRBD1. There are 15 residues in the CDR3. Trimming removed 8 bases from V and 2 bases from J; junction bases left unmatched: 11. The germline gives CDR1 KGHSH, CDR2 LQKENI. DNA of the CDR3: TGTGCCAGCACTCGGGACAGCCAGGGCAACTATGGCTACACCTTC. Protein product: CASTRDSQGNYGYTF. The entire variable domain, with the rest obtained from reference TRBV18 and TRBJ1-2, is as follows: NAGVMQNPRHLVRRRGQEARLRCSPMKGHSHVYWYRQLPEEGLKFMVYLQKENIIDESGMPKERFSAEFPKEGPSILRIQQVVRGDSAAYFCASTRDSQGNYGYTFGSGTRLTVV.